This TCR beta chain was recovered during a study of PD-1 blockade in classical Hodgkin lymphoma. Study-level findings and limits: Similar baseline diversity was found in complete responders and newly diagnosed patients. By C4D1, CD4+ diversity increased significantly, especially in complete responders. Newly diagnosed patients had baseline TCR diversity that was reportedly lower than that of healthy donors. Possibly reflecting disease activity or prior therapy, repertoire differences have causes that remain undefined.

The germline gives CDR1 MNHEY, CDR2 SMNVEV (reference sequence). The CDR3 loop spans 17 amino acids. V gave up 1 base and J gave up 4 bases, with 17 bases separating them. As concerns this clone: Its specificity is not known.

Repertoires were generated with immunoSEQ multiplex PCR, while TCRdb's copy carries only in-frame clones and drops some. This sample carries 90,000 or so clones, 85% to 95% of them seen once, and the ten largest clones take approximately 2.6%. Every patient experienced relapse after autologous stem cell transplantation, and brentuximab vedotin exposure varied. Source: peripheral blood mononuclear cells (PBMCs), taken before the second cycle of nivolumab. V gene TRBV27 combines with J gene TRBJ2-1; D not resolved. The clonotype originates from a human donor with classical Hodgkin lymphoma. The CDR3, as DNA: TGTGCCAGCAGTTTATACCCAATCGGGTCCTTGTACAATGAGCAGTTCTTC. Translating it yields CASSLYPIGSLYNEQFF.